These 13 T cell receptor beta chains share one sample of origin, sequenced in a study of CD8 T cells in ankylosing spondylitis. Findings and caveats of the study: Ankylosing spondylitis blood appeared to be characterized by a TCR beta motif of under 10 highly homologous variants.

Their antigen targets remain unknown. TCRdb reanalysed the 5' RACE reads using MiXCR and keeps one entry per CDR3 protein. Of around 490,000 distinct CDR3 sequences listed, roughly 5.2% are singletons. The sample was blood, either unsorted or a sorted T cell fraction (not recorded which). The receptors originated from a male donor with ankylosing spondylitis.

This clonotype was seen more than once but under ten times. The rearrangement joins TRBV20-1 to TRBJ2-3, with D possibly being TRBD1 (5 bases). The ends were cut back, 2 bases at V and 1 base at J, with 16 bases in the middle. CDR1 DFQATT and CDR2 SNEGSKA come from the germline V gene (reference sequence). The CDR3 is made up of 16 amino acids. CDR3 sequence: CSARSRQGAGTDTQYF. The DNA for the CDR3 is TGCAGTGCTAGATCAAGACAAGGGGCTGGCACAGATACGCAGTATTTT.

This clonotype occurred many times. The chain combines TRBV10-3 with TRBJ2-2, with D possibly called TRBD1 or TRBD2 (6 bases each). The CDR3 has 14 residues. Germline assignment: CDR1 ENHRY and CDR2 SYGVKD. V was cut by 8 bases and J by 6 bases, with 16 bases left in between. CDR3 loop: CAIAGNRDSGELFF. The CDR3 DNA reads TGTGCCATCGCGGGTAACAGGGACTCCGGGGAGCTGTTTTTT.

At least ten counts were recorded for this clonotype. The chain is built from TRBV30 and TRBJ1-3; no clear D gene. The CDR3 is 13 residues long. In germline, CDR1 is GTSNPN, CDR2 SVGIG (reference sequence). Trimming removed 5 bases from V and 2 bases from J, with 10 bases in between. The DNA of the CDR3 is TGTGCCTGGGCGTTCGGGACTGGAAACACCATATATTTT. It codes for CAWAFGTGNTIYF.

There are many counts of this clonotype. One junction end disagrees with the germline gene, perhaps due to a read error. The chain employs TRBV7-2 and TRBJ2-3, with TRBD1 as a possible D gene (6 bases). Germline CDR1 reads SGHTA; CDR2 reads FQGNSA. The CDR3 is 15 residues long. This CDR3 reads CASSLEQGGTDTQYF. For the CDR3, the DNA is TGTGCCAGCAGTTTAGAACAGGGTGGGACAGATACGCAGTATTTT. Full variable domain (remainder filled in from reference TRBV7-2 and TRBJ2-3): GAGVSQSPSNKVTEKGKDVELRCDPISGHTALYWYRQSLGQGLEFLIYFQGNSAPDKSGLPSDRFSAERTGGSVSTLTIQRTQQEDSAVYLCASSLEQGGTDTQYFGPGTRLTVL.

This clonotype was counted at least ten times. The J gene is TRBJ1-2, the V gene TRBV7-9; tentatively, D is TRBD1 (5 bases). CDR1 and CDR2 (germline): SEHNR, FQNEAQ (reference sequence). V lost 1 base and J lost 4, with 7 bases in between. The CDR3 extends over 13 amino acids. As DNA, the CDR3 is TGTGCCAGCAGCTTAGTAGGGACCTATGGCTACACCTTC. Translation: CASSLVGTYGYTF.

This clonotype has at least ten counts. The V call is TRBV20-1, the J call TRBJ1-1; D possibly corresponds to TRBD1 (6 bases). CDR3 size: 15 residues. Deletions cut 6 bases from V and 0 bases from J, with 17 bases between. Germline loops: CDR1 DFQATT, CDR2 SNEGSKA (reference sequence). The CDR3 DNA follows: TGCAGTGCGGAGAGCGGACAGAGTTTGAACACTGAAGCTTTCTTT. It codes for CSAESGQSLNTEAFF.

This clonotype has at least ten counts. This rearrangement joins TRBV20-1 to TRBJ2-5, with D possibly matching TRBD2 (6 bases). V lost 0 bases, J lost 1 base, and 24 bases lay in between. There are 19 residues in the CDR3. Germline CDR1 DFQATT, CDR2 SNEGSKA (reference sequence). The CDR3 reads CSARDQGLRASGSQETQYF. In DNA form, the CDR3 reads TGCAGTGCTAGAGATCAGGGACTGAGAGCCAGCGGATCCCAAGAGACCCAGTACTTC.

The CDR3 coding sequence is TGTGCCAGCAGCTTAGCCCCGACAGGCCCCTCCGCCGAGCAGTACTTC. Translated, it gives CASSLAPTGPSAEQYF. The chain joins TRBV7-8 to TRBJ2-7; TRBD1 is a possible D gene (6 bases). Germline V gene lookup returns CDR1 SGHVS and CDR2 FQNEAQ. The CDR3 totals 16 residues. V was pared by 0 bases and J by 6 bases, with 18 bases between.

This clonotype was found many times. The chain has TRBV12-3 or TRBV12-4 and TRBJ2-1; no clear D. Trimming cost V 3 bases and J 0 bases, with 9 bases left between them. The CDR3 is 15 residues long. The CDR3 DNA follows: TGTGCCAGCAGTTTTGATCACAACTCCTACAATGAGCAGTTCTTC. This translates into CASSFDHNSYNEQFF.

In the case of this clonotype: It may be a read error: a sequence one base away is much more abundant. The chain carries TRBV5-1 and TRBJ1-6; maybe TRBD1 (6 bases). Germline V CDR1 and CDR2: SGHRS, YFSETQ. CDR3 length: 15 residues. CDR3 in amino acids: CASSVDRSYNSTLHF. Here the CDR3 DNA reads TGCGCCAGCAGCGTGGACAGAAGCTATAATTCAACCCTCCACTTT. Variable domain in full (rest from reference TRBV5-1 and TRBJ1-6): KAGVTQTPRYLIKTRGQQVTLSCSPISGHRSVSWYQQTPGQGLQFLFEYFSETQRNKGNFPGRFSGRQFSNSRSEMNVSTLELGDSALYLCASSVDRSYNSTLHFGNGTRLTVT.

This clonotype was observed at least ten times. The CDR3 is CSARDLRGGDEKLFF. The CDR3 bases are TGCAGTGCTAGAGATCTCAGGGGGGGAGATGAAAAACTGTTTTTT. J is TRBJ1-4 and V is TRBV20-1, with TRBD1 matching 7 bases. CDR3 length equals 15 residues. With V trimmed by 0 bases and J by 6 bases, 7 bases remained unmatched. CDR1 and CDR2 from the germline V gene are DFQATT and SNEGSKA (reference sequence).

The rearrangement joins TRBV2 to TRBJ2-1, with 9 nucleotides matching TRBD1. The CDR3 spans 13 residues. CDR1 is SNHLY and CDR2 is FYNNEI in the germline V gene. Trimming removed 8 bases from V and 7 bases from J; junction bases left unmatched: 6. DNA of the CDR3: TGTGCCAGCGTCCGGGACAGGGTGAATGAGCAGTTCTTC. This codes for CASVRDRVNEQFF.

This clonotype was counted many times. The genes are TRBV6-4 and TRBJ1-1, with unresolved D. V lost 4 bases to trimming and J lost 11 bases, with 17 bases between them. The CDR3 has 13 amino acids. Germline values: CDR1 MRHNA, CDR2 SNTAGT. Written as DNA, the CDR3 is TGTGCCAGCAGTGCTAACCCGGGAGTCCATGCTTTCTTT. Protein product: CASSANPGVHAFF.